This entry describes one T cell receptor beta chain. Its specificity is not known. Other DNA sequences from this sample encode an identical CDR3 as well. These data come from a study of lymphopenia after photon versus proton radiotherapy. Study-wide points: Proton therapy kept repertoires fairly stable, unlike photons, which gained effector/memory cells. Oligoclonal CD8+ Temra expansion after nadir drove photon patients' diversity drop. A bigger post-nadir fall in TCR diversity correlated inversely with survival time in deceased patients. Authors raise, but do not show, better survival with proton therapy.

The germline V gene has CDR1 LNHDA and CDR2 SQIVND (reference sequence). The CDR3 extends over 13 amino acids. Trimming left V 2 bases short and J 2 bases short, with 6 bases between. TCRdb keeps only in-frame clones here, not all; method: immunoSEQ multiplex PCR. This table has 55,000 to 70,000 clones, roughly 93% appearing once. Material: peripheral blood, obtained from a patient treated with photon-based radiotherapy. This sequence was found in a woman aged 70-85 years with pancreatic cancer. This rearrangement joins TRBV19 to TRBJ1-1; D gene ambiguous. The CDR3 region is CASSILGNTEAFF. The DNA for the CDR3 is TGTGCCAGTAGTATATTGGGAAACACTGAAGCTTTCTTT.